One sample yielded the 9 T cell receptor beta chains listed below, sequenced in a study of blood T cells in healthy people across ages. Through a sample-barcoded 5' primer and a J-beta primer mix, a second PCR was run for roughly 6 to 11 cycles. TCRdb ran MiXCR on the 5' RACE reads and lists one entry per CDR3 protein. The sample consists of roughly 1,100,000 distinct CDR3 sequences, 20% to 25% of them appearing once. The sample also formed part of further work on T cells of mothers and their children.

The sample consisted of blood. Receptors originate from a girl aged 2-9 years in good health.

In its sample, this clonotype was seen a few times. The J gene is TRBJ2-1, the V gene TRBV7-2; 7 bases map to TRBD1. The J call may be incorrect, as the DNA end agrees better with TRBJ2-7. The germline gives CDR1 SGHTA, CDR2 FQGNSA. The CDR3 is 15 amino acids. The CDR3 reads CASSQNRGGYYEQYF. CDR3 nucleotides: TGTGCCAGCAGCCAAAACAGGGGTGGATACTACGAGCAGTACTTC.

The V and J genes are TRBV28 and TRBJ2-1, with TRBD2 identical over 7 bases. V shed 7 bases, J shed 8 bases, and the junction held 17 bases outside the gene matches. Germline V gene lookup returns CDR1 MDHEN and CDR2 SYDVKM. The CDR3 runs to 16 residues. CDR3 DNA sequence: TGTGCCAGCACCATGGGGGAGGGCTCGAGTGTGGATGAGCAGTTCTTC. It yields the protein CASTMGEGSSVDEQFF.

This clonotype was observed a few times. CDR3 protein: CSVEGLAGPYEQYF. The CDR3 coding sequence is TGCAGCGTTGAGGGACTAGCGGGGCCCTACGAGCAGTACTTC. This sequence joins TRBV29-1 and TRBJ2-5, with 13 bases that match TRBD2. The tail of the sequence fits TRBJ2-7 better, so the J call may be wrong. The germline V gene encodes CDR1 SQVTM and CDR2 ANQGSEA. This CDR3 comprises 14 residues.

This chain links TRBV25-1 with TRBJ2-5, with TRBD1 matching over 7 bases. The end of the DNA fits TRBJ2-7 better, so the J call may be wrong. The CDR3 has 14 amino acids. The germline V gene encodes CDR1 MGHDK and CDR2 SYGVNS. In DNA form, the CDR3 reads TGTGCCAGCGAGCCCGGGACAGAGACGTACGAGCAGTACTTC. Protein sequence: CASEPGTETYEQYF.

In its sample, this clonotype was seen a few times. The chain couples TRBV29-1 to TRBJ2-2; no firm D call. This CDR3 has 12 amino acids. V lost 4 bases and J lost 0, with 3 bases in between. Germline CDR1 SQVTM, CDR2 ANQGSEA. The CDR3 is CSVGSNTGELFF. In nucleotides, the CDR3 is TGCAGCGTTGGATCGAACACCGGGGAGCTGTTTTTT.

This chain connects TRBV3-1 to TRBJ2-7, with 7 bases aligning to TRBD2. With 2 bases clipped from V and 7 bases from J, the junction kept 11 bases outside the gene matches. The germline V gene encodes CDR1 LGHDT and CDR2 YNNKEL (reference sequence). The CDR3 spans 15 residues. CDR3 residues: CASSQPLGRETEQYF. For the CDR3, the DNA is TGTGCCAGCAGCCAACCCCTGGGGCGGGAGACGGAGCAGTACTTC.

This clonotype was counted only a few times. This chain uses TRBV7-2 with TRBJ2-7; TRBD1 might be the D (5 bases). CDR1 and CDR2 (germline): SGHTA, FQGNSA. CDR3 length: 14 residues. V lost 4 bases and J 3 bases, leaving 13 bases between the germline ends. CDR3 protein: CASSWSLQVYEQYF. The CDR3 DNA follows: TGTGCCAGCAGCTGGTCCCTACAGGTCTACGAGCAGTACTTC.

This clonotype showed up just a few times. The gene calls are TRBV6-6 and TRBJ1-5, with D hard to call. Germline assignment: CDR1 MNHNY and CDR2 SVGAGI (reference sequence). The CDR3 contains 15 residues. V was cut by 5 bases and J by 4 bases, with 15 bases left in between. This CDR3 is CASSSNGVGNQPQHF. CDR3 DNA: TGTGCCAGCAGTAGTAACGGGGTTGGGAATCAGCCCCAGCATTTT.

A word on this clonotype: This is likely a read error, given that the CDR3 carries no conserved phenylalanine or tryptophan at its end. The chain carries TRBV24-1 and TRBJ1-5; the D gene is possibly TRBD1 (6 bases). This CDR3 has 14 residues. V was clipped by 5 bases and J by 3 bases, with 10 bases between them. Germline V gene data show CDR1 as KGHDR and CDR2 as SFDVKD. CDR3 DNA: TGTGCCACCAGTGCAGGGGCGTACAATCAGCCCCAGCATGTT. Residues: CATSAGAYNQPQHV.